This T cell receptor (beta chain) appears in the sequencing data of a study of blood T cell repertoires in COVID-19. About the research overall: Sources were T cells, B-cell-depleted T cells, or PBMCs; the material itself was cDNA or gDNA.

In the source study's methods: Reference gene primers were amplified, and this amplification served to estimate nucleated cell counts. Data came from immunoSEQ multiplex PCR; TCRdb stores just in-frame clones and leaves some out. The V and J calls and the clone size are those of that table, but D and trimming were determined from the DNA. Of 650,000 to 800,000 clones detected, 85% to 90% appear once; the ten largest clones hold around 0.3%. The length of the CDR3 is 17 residues. V trimming: 5 bases; J trimming: 2 bases; junction bases outside the gene matches: 11. Germline V gene sequence: CDR1 SGHNT, CDR2 YENEEA.

This receptor was obtained from a woman aged 18-29 years with acute or convalescent COVID-19. This chain connects TRBV11-3 to TRBJ2-3; TRBD2 matches at 9 bases. Sequencing input: peripheral blood. CDR3 amino acids: CASSPRGSGGNTDTQYF. The CDR3 DNA reads as TGTGCCAGCAGCCCGAGGGGTAGCGGGGGCAACACAGATACGCAGTATTTT. Combining the CDR3 with reference TRBV11-3 and TRBJ2-3 gives the whole variable domain EAGVVQSPRYKIIEKKQPVAFWCNPISGHNTLYWYLQNLGQGPELLIRYENEEAVDDSQLPKDRFSAERLKGVDSTLKIQPAELGDSAVYLCASSPRGSGGNTDTQYFGPGTRLTVL.